This T cell receptor (beta chain) was identified in a study of T-cell reconstitution after alpha-beta-depleted transplantation in children. Points from the study as a whole: When one year had passed after transplant, most T-cell counts and diversity came from newly produced T cells. Several hundred graft clones that had expanded were reportedly the source of alpha-beta T cells about two months after transplant.

This sample's TCRbeta library carried unique molecular identifier barcodes. TCRdb reprocessed the PCR reads via MiXCR and lists one record per CDR3 protein. The sample lists fewer than 40,000 distinct CDR3 sequences; over 6.5% were seen once. This clonotype is termed medium-sized. Its antigen is undetermined. V lost 3 bases to trimming and J lost 7 bases, with 16 bases between them. Germline V gene data show CDR1 as DFQATT and CDR2 as SNEGSKA (reference sequence). The CDR3 has 14 amino acids. The V gene is TRBV20-1, the J gene TRBJ1-5; D is ambiguous. Sequences were derived from peripheral blood, sampled 60 days after TCRalphabeta/CD19-depleted stem cell transplant. The source is a child in the first two years of life who had a stem cell transplant for acute myeloid leukemia, so the T cells may come from the graft donor. The CDR3 DNA reads TGCAGTGCTAGTCCAGAGAGTAGAAGCCAGCCCCAGCATTTT. Its translation is CSASPESRSQPQHF.